These 16 T cell receptor beta chains originate from one sample sequenced in a study of T cells after yellow fever vaccination. In TCRdb, the 5' RACE reads were re-called with MiXCR into one record per CDR3 protein. The data contain around 150,000 distinct CDR3 sequences, less than 9% of them singletons. This specimen was CD4+ T cells sorted from PBMCs, taken 4 to 6 days after the first yellow fever vaccination. These receptors were obtained from a man aged 18 to 29 who received the YFV17D yellow fever vaccine.

This clonotype was seen at least ten times. The chain is built from TRBV7-2 and TRBJ1-4, with 9 bases fitting TRBD1. The CDR3 has 12 residues. From germline, CDR1 is SGHTA and CDR2 FQGNSA. V lost 5 bases to trimming and J lost 14 bases; unmatched junction nucleotides: 6. Written as DNA, the CDR3 is TGTGCCAGCAGCACACAGGGGGCGCTTCTGTTTTTT. As protein: CASSTQGALLFF.

This clonotype was seen many times. This chain uses TRBV9 with TRBJ2-3, with TRBD2 matching over 9 bases. This CDR3 comprises 15 residues. Germline CDR1 reads SGDLS; CDR2 reads YYNGEE. Trimming cost V 2 bases and J 2 bases; bases outside gene matches: 3. Written as DNA, the CDR3 is TGTGCCAGCAGCGTGAGCGGGGGGTACACAGATACGCAGTATTTT. Protein sequence: CASSVSGGYTDTQYF.

V is TRBV11-2 and J is TRBJ2-7; D remains ambiguous. The CDR3 length is 13 residues. CDR1 SGHAT and CDR2 FQNNGV come from the germline V gene. The germline V and J ends were trimmed by 1 base and 6 bases, with 10 bases remaining between them. CDR3: CASSLADQGEQYV. DNA of the CDR3: TGTGCCAGCAGCTTAGCGGACCAAGGCGAGCAGTACGTC.

This clonotype was found many times. V is TRBV7-9 and J is TRBJ1-4; D gene uncertain. Germline V gene data show CDR1 as SEHNR and CDR2 as FQNEAQ (reference sequence). This CDR3 is 16 amino acids long. V lost 5 bases and J 3 bases, leaving 16 bases between the germline ends. CDR3 region: CASSLEPARSNEKLFF. In DNA, the CDR3 is TGTGCCAGCAGCCTAGAGCCTGCCAGATCTAATGAAAAACTGTTTTTT.

This clonotype has more than one count but fewer than ten. V and J are TRBV6-2 or TRBV6-3 and TRBJ2-1; possible D gene TRBD1, 5 bases. The V gene lost 5 bases and the J gene lost 8 bases, with 7 bases spanning the gap. Per the germline V gene, CDR1 is MNHEY and CDR2 is SVGEGT. This CDR3 region has 11 residues. The DNA of the CDR3 is TGTGCCAGCAGTCAGGGCTATGAGCAGTTCTTC. Translated: CASSQGYEQFF.

The CDR3 sequence is CASSRRGGTDTQYF. The CDR3 nucleotides read TGTGCCAGCAGCCGAAGGGGAGGCACAGATACGCAGTATTTT. This chain joins TRBV7-3 and TRBJ2-3; D assignment may be TRBD1 or TRBD2 (5 bases each). CDR1 is SGHTA, CDR2 FQGTGA, per germline. V was pared by 5 bases and J by 1 base, with 10 bases between. CDR3 length equals 14 residues.

Ten or more counts support this clonotype. The V gene is TRBV7-8, the J gene TRBJ2-5; D gene uncertain. There are 13 residues in the CDR3. Germline lookup yields CDR1 SGHVS and CDR2 FQNEAQ. With 5 bases removed from V and 2 bases from J, the gap between germline ends came to 9 bases. The CDR3 DNA reads as TGTGCCAGCAGCCCCCCGATACAAGAGACCCAGTACTTC. It translates to CASSPPIQETQYF.

This clonotype came up many times. The J gene is TRBJ2-7, the V gene TRBV6-1; 7 bases fit TRBD1. CDR1 is MNHNS, CDR2 SASEGT, per germline. The CDR3 sequence is 14 residues long. J gave up 3 bases and V 3 bases, and 5 bases lay outside the gene matches. The CDR3 DNA is TGTGCCAGCAGTGAGAGACAGGGCCGCTACGAGCAGTACTTC. It translates to CASSERQGRYEQYF.

The genes are TRBV7-9 and TRBJ1-1; tentatively, D is TRBD1 (6 bases). The germline V gene has CDR1 SEHNR and CDR2 FQNEAQ (reference sequence). The CDR3 consists of 13 residues. V was shortened by 8 bases and J by 3 bases, with 13 bases between the two germline ends. The CDR3: CASARGGDTEAFF. CDR3 DNA: TGTGCCAGCGCAAGGGGGGGGGACACTGAAGCTTTCTTT. The full variable domain, its missing parts supplied by reference TRBV7-9 and TRBJ1-1, is DTGVSQNPRHKITKRGQNVTFRCDPISEHNRLYWYRQTLGQGPEFLTYFQNEAQLEKSRLLSDRFSAERPKGSFSTLEIQRTEQGDSAMYLCASARGGDTEAFFGQGTRLTVV.

The chain links TRBV19 to TRBJ2-1; 8 nucleotides agree with TRBD1. V dropped 7 bases and J dropped 4; count of bases not matched to a gene: 9. Germline V lookup: CDR1 LNHDA, CDR2 SQIVND (reference sequence). This CDR3 contains 15 residues. The CDR3 is CASKEGRGQYNEQFF. The CDR3, as DNA: TGTGCCAGTAAAGAGGGCAGGGGGCAGTACAATGAGCAGTTCTTC.

In this sample, this clonotype turned up many times. The chain carries TRBV12-3 or TRBV12-4 and TRBJ1-2; D unresolved. Trimming stripped 2 bases from V and 2 bases from J, with 12 bases between. The CDR3 totals 15 residues. DNA for the CDR3: TGTGCCAGCAGTTTAAGTAGGATAGCGAACTATGGCTACACCTTC. Translation: CASSLSRIANYGYTF.

This clonotype was counted many times. The J gene is TRBJ1-2, the V gene TRBV4-2; D is unresolved. The CDR3 is made up of 15 amino acids. The V and J ends lost 0 bases and 8 bases respectively, with 16 bases between them. CDR1 is LGHNA, CDR2 YNFKEQ, per germline. Written as DNA, the CDR3 is TGTGCCAGCAGCCAAGATAAAGGTGCGGGAAGGGGCTACACCTTC. Amino acids: CASSQDKGAGRGYTF.

This rearrangement joins TRBV7-2 to TRBJ2-7; the D gene is possibly TRBD1 (6 bases). V was shortened by 8 bases and J by 4 bases, with 18 bases between the two germline ends. The germline CDR1 and CDR2 sequences are SGHTA and FQGNSA. The CDR3 spans 14 residues. The CDR3 region is CASSIGTQQYEQYF. The CDR3 nucleotides read TGTGCCAGCTCCATCGGGACACAACAATACGAGCAGTACTTC. Filled out from reference TRBV7-2 and TRBJ2-7, the complete variable domain reads GAGVSQSPSNKVTEKGKDVELRCDPISGHTALYWYRQSLGQGLEFLIYFQGNSAPDKSGLPSDRFSAERTGGSVSTLTIQRTQQEDSAVYLCASSIGTQQYEQYFGPGTRLTVT.

This clonotype was seen many times. V usage is TRBV7-8 and J usage is TRBJ1-2; 7 nucleotides align to TRBD1. J lost 7 bases, V lost 3 bases, and 29 bases had no gene match. The CDR3 extends over 21 amino acids. From germline, CDR1 is SGHVS and CDR2 FQNEAQ. In nucleotides, the CDR3 is TGTGCCAGCAGCTTGGTTTCGTTGGGCAGATTTTTGACAGGGCCTGGGGGTGGCTACACCTTC. This gives the protein CASSLVSLGRFLTGPGGGYTF.

This clonotype was counted only a few times. The chain is built from TRBV2 and TRBJ2-5, with D perhaps TRBD1 (5 bases). The germline V gene encodes CDR1 SNHLY and CDR2 FYNNEI. V was shortened by 4 bases and J by 4 bases, with 16 bases between the two germline ends. The CDR3 has 15 amino acids. DNA of the CDR3: TGTGCCAGCAGTGCGCACAGGCAAGGTGGAGAGACCCAGTACTTC. The encoded protein is CASSAHRQGGETQYF.

The sample holds many counts of this clonotype. The chain uses TRBV3-1 and TRBJ1-1; D unresolved. Per germline, CDR1 LGHDT and CDR2 YNNKEL (reference sequence). The CDR3 has 11 residues. V was shortened by 4 bases and J by 7 bases, with 7 bases between the two germline ends. The DNA of the CDR3 is TGTGCCAGCAGCCGCCTGGATGAAGCTTTCTTT. Its protein is CASSRLDEAFF.